This paragraph reports one T cell receptor beta chain. Its antigen is undetermined. The CDR3 is made up of 16 amino acids. V shed 0 bases and J 7 bases; nucleotides not matched to a gene: 6. The germline V gene has CDR1 SGHNT and CDR2 YYREEE (reference sequence). This record belongs to a study of somatic mutations in cytotoxic T cells in rheumatoid arthritis. Study-wide context: Each patient's diagnosis was followed right away by a blood draw (about 30 ml EDTA), before any treatment. Selected populations of V beta antibody-stained T cells underwent flow sorting at nearly 100% purity; these encompassed V beta1+ cells subjected to TCRB sequencing. General observations from the study: Rheumatoid arthritis patients were compared with age-matched healthy controls, and their CD8+ T-cell clonality did not differ significantly. Some patients, about an eighth of the 65, had a largest CD8+ clone that exceeded 20% of CD8+ cells.

Sequencing was performed with immunoSEQ multiplex PCR; in TCRdb, only in-frame clones are kept and a portion is missing. The sample has under 12,000 clones; about 80% are singletons. The chain uses TRBV5-4 and TRBJ2-2; 10 nucleotides match TRBD2. Sequenced: CD8+ T cells sorted from blood. This receptor was obtained from a woman aged 55-69 years with rheumatoid arthritis. The CDR3 bases are TGTGCCAGCAGCTTGGGGCCAGCGGGAGGGCACGGGGAGCTGTTTTTT. It translates to CASSLGPAGGHGELFF.